This T cell receptor beta chain was obtained from a study of blood T cell repertoires in COVID-19. Turning to the study itself: T cells, B-cell-depleted T cells, or PBMCs supplied cDNA or gDNA.

This clone showed up just once. Cohorts were based on clinical histories the participants reported. Profiled with immunoSEQ multiplex PCR; TCRdb holds only in-frame clones, not every one. The table lists about 240,000 clones, around 88% of them singletons, with roughly 8.6% in the top ten. The CDR3 contains 15 residues. V lost 8 bases to trimming and J lost 4 bases, with 20 bases between them. Germline V lookup: CDR1 SGHTA, CDR2 FQGTGA. This TCR was recovered from a man in his forties or fifties who had recovered from COVID-19. Sequences were obtained from PBMCs or T cells enriched from blood (not recorded which). The chain links TRBV7-3 to TRBJ1-1; maybe TRBD1 (5 bases). CDR3 bases: TGTGCCAGCGGGCCCGAAGGTGACAGAGCCACTGAAGCTTTCTTT. It translates to CASGPEGDRATEAFF.